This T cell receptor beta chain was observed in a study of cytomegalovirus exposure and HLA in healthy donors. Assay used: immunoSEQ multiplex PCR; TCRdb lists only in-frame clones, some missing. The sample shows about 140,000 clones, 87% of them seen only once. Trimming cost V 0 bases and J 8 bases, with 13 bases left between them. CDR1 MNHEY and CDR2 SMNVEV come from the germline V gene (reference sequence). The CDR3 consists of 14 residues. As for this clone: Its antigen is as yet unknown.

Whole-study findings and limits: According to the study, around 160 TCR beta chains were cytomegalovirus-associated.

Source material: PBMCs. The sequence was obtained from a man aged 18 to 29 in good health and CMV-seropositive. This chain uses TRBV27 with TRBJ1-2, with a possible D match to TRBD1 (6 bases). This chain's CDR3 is CASSLSGTLRGYTF. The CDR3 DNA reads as TGTGCCAGCAGTTTATCAGGGACATTAAGGGGCTACACCTTC.